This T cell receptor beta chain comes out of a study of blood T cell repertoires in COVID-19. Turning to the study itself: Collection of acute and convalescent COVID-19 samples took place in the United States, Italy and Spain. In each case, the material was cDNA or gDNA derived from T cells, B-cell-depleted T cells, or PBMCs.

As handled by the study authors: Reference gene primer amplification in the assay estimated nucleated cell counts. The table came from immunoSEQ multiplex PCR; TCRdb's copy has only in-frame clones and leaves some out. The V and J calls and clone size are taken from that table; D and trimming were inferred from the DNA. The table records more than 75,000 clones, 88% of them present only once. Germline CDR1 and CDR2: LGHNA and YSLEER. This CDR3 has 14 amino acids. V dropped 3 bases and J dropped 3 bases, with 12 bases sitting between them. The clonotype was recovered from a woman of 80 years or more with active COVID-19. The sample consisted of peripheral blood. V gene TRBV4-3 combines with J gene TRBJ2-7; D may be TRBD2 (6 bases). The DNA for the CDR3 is TGCGCCAGCAGCCAGGGGGACTCTGACTACGAGCAGTACTTC. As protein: CASSQGDSDYEQYF.